Presented here are 2 T cell receptor beta chains from one specimen sequenced in a study of T cell responses to AZD1222 COVID-19 vaccine. Data came from immunoSEQ multiplex PCR; TCRdb stores just in-frame clones and leaves some out. The sample consists of 150,000 or so clones, around 86% of them appearing once. The sample in question was peripheral blood, obtained on day 0 of AZD1222 vaccination. The receptors shown here come from an adult in good health.

The rearrangement uses TRBV6-5 and TRBJ1-5; 8 positions agree with TRBD1. The CDR3 sequence is 15 residues long. The ends lost 2 bases at V and 6 bases at J; junction bases unmatched: 6. Germline values: CDR1 MNHEY, CDR2 SVGAGI. DNA for the CDR3: TGTGCCAGCAGTTACGCGTCGGACAGGGCTCAGCCCCAGCATTTT. It translates to CASSYASDRAQPQHF.

The chain combines TRBV27 with TRBJ1-6; the D gene is possibly TRBD1 (5 bases). The CDR3 is 12 amino acids. Germline V lookup: CDR1 MNHEY, CDR2 SMNVEV (reference sequence). The V end was cut by 5 bases, the J end by 12 bases, with 11 bases between. CDR3 sequence reads: CASSLPGGPLHF. The CDR3 DNA reads as TGTGCCAGCAGTCTTCCCGGGGGACCCCTCCACTTT.